The present T cell receptor beta chain was sequenced within a study of OX40 agonist ivuxolimab in advanced cancers. Notes on the research overall: Ivuxolimab was an agonistic, fully human IgG2 monoclonal antibody directed against OX40 (CD134), a costimulatory receptor. Intravenous ivuxolimab was administered to patients every 2 weeks at six dose levels: 0.01, 0.1, 0.3, 1.5, 3 and 10 mg/kg. Of the roughly 54 patients in dose escalation, some 20 had hepatocellular carcinoma, approximately 15 had melanoma, 9 had renal cell carcinoma and 9 had head and neck cancer. In the dose-escalation cohort, 65% to 90% of patients were male, and the mean age was around 60 years, with a range of about 23 to 90. Prior anti-PD-1, anti-PD-L1 or anti-CTLA-4 therapy was permitted, and checkpoint inhibitors had been received by roughly 40% of dose-escalation patients. Partial responses were achieved by three dose-escalation patients, of whom one had hepatocellular carcinoma and two had cutaneous melanoma. Peripheral TCRbeta sequencing aimed to test whether ivuxolimab altered TCR sequence diversity and caused clonal T-cell expansion. The paper reports the monotherapy dose-escalation portion (N of about 54 patients) of the phase I ivuxolimab trial.

CDR1 and CDR2 (KGHSH, LQKENI) derive from the germline V gene. The CDR3, from cysteine to phenylalanine, totals 16 residues. The sequence is cut down to CDR3 DNA, 48 bases in frame from base 1. V is shortened by 3 bases, J by 0 bases, and the region joining them spans 14 bases. What the research found in general, with its limitations: Low levels of normalized T-cell clonal expansion were also seen in some nonresponding patients. The antigen specificity of the peripheral T cells that underwent clonal expansion was not determined. After ivuxolimab, more expanded clones were found on average in CD8+ T cells than in CD4+ T cells. At doses of 0.1 to 3.0 mg/kg, clonal expansion of both CD4+ and CD8+ T cells in blood was seen between baseline and week 6. In the 0.1-3.0 mg/kg groups, partial responders were among the patients with the lowest normalized peripheral clonal expansion, particularly in CD8+ T cells.

Patients with a history of autoimmune disease or receiving systemic immunosuppression were excluded from the trial. Peripheral blood for TCR sequencing was drawn from every dose cohort at baseline, at cycle 4 day 1 and at cycle 7 day 1. The samples were taken from a phase I, first-in-human, multicenter, open-label dose-escalation trial of ivuxolimab. The trial enrolled adults with locally advanced or metastatic head and neck squamous cell, hepatocellular, melanoma or renal cell carcinoma. CD4+ and CD8+ T cells were sorted separately from peripheral blood before TCR sequencing. Genomic DNA was extracted from sorted cells for sequencing of the TCRbeta CDR3 region. TCRbeta CDR3 regions were sequenced using the immunoSEQ Assay. As stored in TCRdb, this immuneACCESS dataset retains in-frame rearrangements with V and J assigned. A fraction of the clones does not appear; measured against another copy, unresolved V genes explain less than half of the discrepancy, and the remainder lacks a known reason. This sample lists 15,000 to 20,000 clones; approximately 90% were detected once. The ten largest clones capture 13% of the sample.

As regards this clone: Its specific antigen is unknown. Base-call qualities are not available, and no considerably larger clone is one nucleotide away.

The sample was CD4+ or CD8+ T cells sorted from blood, taken in a trial of the OX40 agonist ivuxolimab. The rearranged chain carries TRBV18 and TRBJ1-1; confidence is insufficient to name the D gene. This TCR was recovered from an adult with an advanced solid tumor such as melanoma, head and neck, liver or kidney cancer. The CDR3 loop reads CASSPGMGSMNTEAFF. The DNA reads TGTGCCAGCTCACCTGGGATGGGGTCCATGAACACTGAAGCTTTCTTT.